This TCR beta chain derives from a study of OX40 agonist ivuxolimab in advanced cancers. Looking at the study overall: Ivuxolimab was an agonistic, fully human IgG2 monoclonal antibody directed against OX40 (CD134), a costimulatory receptor. Prior anti-PD-1, anti-PD-L1 or anti-CTLA-4 therapy was permitted, and checkpoint inhibitors had been received by more than 35% of dose-escalation patients. Intravenous ivuxolimab was administered to patients every 2 weeks at six dose levels: 0.01, 0.1, 0.3, 1.5, 3 and 10 mg/kg. Among the approximately 50 dose-escalation patients, approximately 20 had hepatocellular carcinoma, roughly 15 melanoma, 9 renal cell carcinoma and 9 head and neck cancer. The paper reports the monotherapy dose-escalation portion (N ≈ 50 patients) of the phase I ivuxolimab trial. The point of sequencing TCRbeta in the periphery was to test whether ivuxolimab changed TCR sequence diversity and drove clonal T-cell expansion. In the dose-escalation cohort, roughly 80% of patients were male, and the mean age was approximately 64 years, with a range of about 20 to 79. Partial responses occurred in three dose-escalation patients: two with cutaneous melanoma and one with hepatocellular carcinoma. Results the study describes overall, beyond this receptor: Which antigens the clonally expanded peripheral T cells were specific for was not determined. In partial responders in the 0.1-3.0 mg/kg groups, normalized peripheral clonal expansion was found to be among the lowest, especially among CD8+ T cells. At doses from 0.1 to 3.0 mg/kg, clonal expansion was seen in both CD4+ and CD8+ blood T cells between baseline and week 6. Low levels of normalized T-cell clonal expansion were also seen in some patients who did not respond. After ivuxolimab, CD8+ T cells had more expanded clones than CD4+ T cells on average.

Patients with autoimmune disease history or receiving systemic immunosuppression were excluded from the trial. Peripheral blood for TCR sequencing was collected from all dose cohorts at baseline, on cycle 4 day 1, and on cycle 7 day 1. The samples were drawn from a first-in-human, open-label, multicenter phase I dose-escalation trial of ivuxolimab. The trial enrolled adults with locally advanced or metastatic head and neck squamous cell, hepatocellular, melanoma or renal cell carcinoma. Before TCR sequencing, CD4+ T cells and CD8+ T cells from peripheral blood were sorted into separate populations. From a lookup of the germline V gene (reference sequence), CDR1 and CDR2 are LNHNV and YYDKDF. Unmatched junction bases come to 10, with V trimmed by 2 bases and J by 15 bases. Spanning cysteine to phenylalanine, the CDR3 consists of 13 amino acids. Only CDR3 DNA is held: 39 bases, read in frame from base 1.

In the case of this clone: Its antigen is not yet known. There are no base qualities to consult, and no much larger clone falls within one base.

Genomic DNA was extracted from sorted cells for sequencing of the TCRbeta CDR3 region. The immunoSEQ Assay was used for sequencing of TCRbeta CDR3 regions. TCRdb re-hosts the immuneACCESS table, in-frame sequences only. Its copies lack some clones; in the studies checked, an unresolved V gene accounts for under half of them, and the cause for the rest is not known. The sample has about 50,000 clones on record, 88% of them singletons. The ten largest clones take up 3.5% to 4.5% of the sample. The V and J segments used are TRBV15 and TRBJ2-1, and TRBD2 matches 7 of the central bases. The clonotype comes from an adult with an advanced solid tumor such as melanoma, head and neck, liver or kidney cancer. The input for sequencing was CD4+ or CD8+ T cells sorted from blood, taken in a trial of the OX40 agonist ivuxolimab. CDR3 reads: CATSRSRGGVRFF. The nucleotides are TGTGCCACCAGCAGAAGTAGGGGAGGGGTACGGTTCTTC.